The rows below give T cell receptor beta chains drawn from one sample of a study of blood T cell repertoires in COVID-19. Method: immunoSEQ multiplex PCR; TCRdb's copy keeps in-frame clones and lacks some. Here the sample spans roughly 210,000 clones, roughly nine tenths being singletons. The sequenced sample was peripheral blood. The receptors were sampled from a man aged 65 to 79 with acute or convalescent COVID-19. Both conserved end residues are part of each CDR3. The D gene is left open where the match is weak. A clone size is listed for some rows: how often the clone was seen (once, few, many), or a class if it is expanded.

j_gene	d_gene	abundance	v_gene	CDR3aa	CDR3nt
TRBJ1-4	NA	NA	TRBV3-1/TRBV3-2	CASSQAVWHPEGVSF	TGTGCCAGCAGCCAAGCTGTTTGGCACCCTGAAGGGGTTAGCTTT
TRBJ1-6	NA	once	TRBV28	CASSYPSGRGSYNSPLHF	TGTGCCAGCAGTTACCCCTCGGGCAGGGGCTCCTATAATTCACCCCTCCACTTT
TRBJ2-5	NA	NA	TRBV7-9	CASSLGYGAGPQETQYF	TGTGCCAGCAGCTTAGGGTATGGGGCAGGTCCCCAAGAGACCCAGTACTTC
TRBJ2-6	NA	NA	TRBV28	CASTGFGANVLTF	TGTGCCAGCACCGGTTTTGGGGCCAACGTCCTGACTTTC
TRBJ1-6	TRBD1	NA	TRBV5-4	CASSLDRGNSPLHF	TGTGCCAGCAGCTTGGACAGGGGCAATTCACCCCTCCACTTT
TRBJ1-1	TRBD1	many	TRBV19	CASSTWTGEANTEAFF	TGTGCCAGTAGTACCTGGACAGGGGAGGCGAACACTGAAGCTTTCTTT
TRBJ1-1	NA	few	TRBV6-5	CASSYQGGAEAFF	TGTGCCAGCAGTTACCAGGGAGGAGCTGAAGCTTTCTTT
TRBJ2-1	NA	once	TRBV5-4	CASSFWLVNEQFF	TGTGCCAGCAGCTTTTGGCTCGTGAATGAGCAGTTCTTC
TRBJ2-4	NA	NA	TRBV18	CASSIVNSAKNIQYF	TGTGCCAGCTCAATAGTGAATTCCGCCAAAAACATTCAGTACTTC
TRBJ2-7	NA	once	TRBV7-8	CASSLTDGSYEQYF	TGTGCCAGCAGCTTAACTGACGGGAGCTACGAGCAGTACTTC
TRBJ2-4	NA	NA	TRBV2	CASSVGGNIQYF	TGTGCCAGCAGTGTGGGGGGAAACATTCAGTACTTC
TRBJ2-7	NA	NA	TRBV9	CASSVGLASSEQYF	TGTGCCAGCAGCGTAGGTCTAGCGAGCTCCGAGCAGTACTTC
TRBJ2-3	TRBD2	NA	TRBV10-3	CAIRGSSGVTDTQYF	TGTGCCATCAGAGGGTCAAGCGGGGTCACAGATACGCAGTATTTT
TRBJ1-2	NA	NA	TRBV11-2	CASSLSSGHGYGYTF	TGTGCCAGCAGTTTATCATCGGGACATGGCTATGGCTACACCTTC
TRBJ2-2	TRBD1	NA	TRBV19	CASRRGQGGELFF	TGTGCCAGCCGAAGGGGGCAAGGCGGGGAGCTGTTTTTT
TRBJ2-7	TRBD1	few	TRBV7-2	CASSTTGTGRNYEQYF	TGTGCCAGCAGCACTACAGGGACAGGGAGGAACTACGAGCAGTACTTC
TRBJ1-3	NA	NA	TRBV18	CASSPPSTLGNTIYF	TGTGCCAGCTCACCACCGTCGACTCTTGGAAACACCATATATTTT
TRBJ1-2	TRBD1	NA	TRBV29-1	CSVDPGTGRGGYTF	TGCAGCGTTGACCCCGGGACAGGTCGAGGGGGCTACACCTTC
TRBJ2-6	NA	few	TRBV5-5	CASSLAGSGANVLTF	TGTGCCAGCAGCTTGGCGGGATCTGGGGCCAACGTCCTGACTTTC
TRBJ1-2	TRBD1	NA	TRBV19	CASSTRDRGNYGYTF	TGTGCCAGTAGCACCCGGGACAGGGGGAACTATGGCTACACCTTC
TRBJ1-4	NA	NA	TRBV21-1	CASYGTATNEKLFF	TGTGCCAGCTATGGGACAGCAACTAATGAAAAACTGTTTTTT
TRBJ2-5	NA	once	TRBV4-2	CASSQGRAGFQETQYF	TGTGCCAGCAGCCAAGGCAGAGCGGGCTTCCAAGAGACCCAGTACTTC
TRBJ2-5	TRBD2	NA	TRBV28	CASSLLGLAGPNF	TGTGCCAGCAGTTTATTGGGACTAGCGGGACCCAACTTC
TRBJ2-1	NA	NA	TRBV7-9	CASSLAGSYNEQFF	TGTGCCAGCAGCTTAGCAGGGAGCTACAATGAGCAGTTCTTC